Presented here are 19 T cell receptor beta chains from one specimen sequenced in a study of T cell repertoires in cytomegalovirus infection. No antigen has been identified for these receptors. A single record per CDR3 protein comes from TCRdb applying MiXCR to the reads. The sample records 700,000 to 850,000 distinct CDR3 sequences, around a third being singletons. Sequencing used cultured CD8+ T cells from PBMCs, obtained from culture after CMV antigen stimulation. These TCRs come from a human donor in good health (CMV status not recorded). Some clones in this sample may be carry-over from other donors' samples.

This chain links TRBV4-2 with TRBJ2-7; D call uncertain. The CDR3 length is 11 residues. Per germline, CDR1 LGHNA and CDR2 YNFKEQ. Trimming removed 1 base at V and 7 bases at J, with 5 bases between. CDR3 sequence: CASSQGQEQYF. The DNA of the CDR3 is TGTGCCAGCAGCCAAGGGCAGGAGCAGTACTTC.

The V call is TRBV7-8, the J call TRBJ2-5; 7 bases are shared with TRBD1. Trimming cost V 4 bases and J 5 bases; bases outside gene matches: 13. CDR1 is SGHVS and CDR2 is FQNEAQ in the germline V gene. The CDR3 covers 16 residues. The DNA for the CDR3 is TGTGCCAGCAGCTCCATAGACGACAGGGCTCGCGAGACCCAGTACTTC. Translation gives CASSSIDDRARETQYF.

This clonotype was observed a handful of times. The chain has TRBV6-1 and TRBJ2-7; TRBD2 aligns across 8 bases. CDR3 length: 13 amino acids. In germline, CDR1 is MNHNS, CDR2 SASEGT. V lost 5 bases to trimming and J lost 3 bases; unmatched junction nucleotides: 3. This CDR3 is CASSTGTSYEQYF. The CDR3 nucleotides read TGTGCCAGCAGTACCGGGACTAGCTACGAGCAGTACTTC.

The chain links TRBV12-3 or TRBV12-4 to TRBJ2-5, with a possible D match to TRBD1 (6 bases). The CDR3 has 12 amino acids. Deletions cut 7 bases from V and 1 base from J, with 7 bases between. Here the CDR3 reads CASKDSQETQYF. The CDR3 DNA sequence: TGTGCCAGCAAGGACAGCCAAGAGACCCAGTACTTC.

V gene TRBV5-6 combines with J gene TRBJ2-7; D is perhaps TRBD1 (6 bases). Germline loops: CDR1 SGHDT, CDR2 YYEEEE. The V and J ends lost 3 bases and 3 bases respectively, with 13 bases between them. The CDR3 runs 14 residues. The CDR3 region has the DNA TGTGCCAGCAGCTCGGGGACATCCTTCTACGAGCAGTACTTC. Translation: CASSSGTSFYEQYF.

The chain uses TRBV18 and TRBJ2-3; 8 positions agree with TRBD1. V dropped 0 bases and J dropped 4; count of bases not matched to a gene: 6. The CDR3 is 16 amino acids. Germline V CDR1 and CDR2: KGHSH, LQKENI. The chain's CDR3 is CASSPPTGVRADTQYF. CDR3 coding DNA: TGTGCCAGCTCACCACCGACAGGGGTGAGGGCAGATACGCAGTATTTT.

The V gene is TRBV28, the J gene TRBJ1-6; TRBD1 aligns across 12 bases. Germline CDR1 MDHEN, CDR2 SYDVKM. With 5 bases clipped from V and 8 bases from J, the junction kept 7 bases outside the gene matches. The CDR3 is 16 residues long. This chain's CDR3 is CASSSRDRGLYSPLHF. DNA of the CDR3: TGTGCCAGCAGTAGCCGGGACAGGGGGCTATATTCACCCCTCCACTTT.

This clonotype was observed a few times. The chain is built from TRBV6-1 and TRBJ2-1; D is perhaps TRBD2 (6 bases). The germline gives CDR1 MNHNS, CDR2 SASEGT. With 6 bases removed from V and 2 bases from J, the gap between germline ends came to 17 bases. CDR3 length: 16 amino acids. Written as DNA, the CDR3 is TGTGCCAGCAGGGGGACCGGGGGACGGACCTACAATGAGCAGTTCTTC. This sequence encodes CASRGTGGRTYNEQFF.

In its sample, this clonotype was seen a few times. V gene TRBV27 combines with J gene TRBJ1-2, with D possibly TRBD1 on 5 matching bases. The germline CDR1 and CDR2 sequences are MNHEY and SMNVEV (reference sequence). V shed 6 bases and J shed 6 bases, with 14 bases lying between them. The CDR3 runs to 13 residues. CDR3: CASSPGFIHGYTF. For the CDR3, the DNA is TGTGCCAGCAGCCCAGGGTTCATCCATGGCTACACCTTC.

The rearrangement links TRBV7-6 to TRBJ2-1, with D unresolved. The V gene's germline CDR1 is SGHVS and CDR2 FNYEAQ. V lost 1 base, J lost 2 bases, and 12 bases lay in between. The CDR3 has 16 amino acids. CDR3 loop: CASSLDSGTPYNEQFF. CDR3 nucleotide sequence: TGTGCCAGCAGCTTAGATTCGGGTACCCCCTACAATGAGCAGTTCTTC.

This clonotype has only a few counts. This rearrangement joins TRBV6-5 to TRBJ1-2; D not certain. The CDR3 is 16 residues long. Germline-derived CDR1 and CDR2 are MNHEY and SVGAGI. V was shortened by 3 bases and J by 2 bases, with 16 bases between the two germline ends. CDR3 in amino acids: CASSYQGSHPNYGYTF. CDR3 bases: TGTGCCAGCAGTTATCAAGGATCGCACCCGAACTATGGCTACACCTTC.

In its sample, this clonotype was seen a few times. V is TRBV6-6 and J is TRBJ2-7, with D perhaps TRBD2 (7 bases). CDR1 and CDR2 (germline): MNHNY, SVGAGI (reference sequence). The CDR3 has 13 amino acids. With 6 bases removed from V and 7 bases from J, the gap between germline ends came to 16 bases. CDR3 nucleotide sequence: TGTGCCAGCAGCCATGGGGGGGGCCGGGAGCAGTACGTC. Its protein product is CASSHGGGREQYV.

Notes on this clonotype: This may arise from a read error, as a much more abundant clone is one base away. This chain joins TRBV7-8 and TRBJ2-1, with D hard to call. This CDR3 is 15 amino acids long. Trimming removed 6 bases from V and 9 bases from J, with 21 bases in between. The germline V gene encodes CDR1 SGHVS and CDR2 FQNEAQ. The CDR3 region is CASRSPSGRSAEQFF. In DNA, the CDR3 is TGTGCCAGCAGATCTCCTAGTGGCAGATCGGCTGAGCAGTTCTTC.

This clonotype was observed a handful of times. The V gene is TRBV10-3, the J gene TRBJ2-1, with TRBD2 matching over 8 bases. Germline V gives CDR1 ENHRY, CDR2 SYGVKD. The V segment lost 7 bases and the J segment 4 bases; nucleotides outside the gene matches: 15. The CDR3 length is 17 residues. CDR3 nucleotides: TGTGCCATCACTTTTGAGATAGCGGGGCTACCTTACAATGAGCAGTTCTTC. Translated: CAITFEIAGLPYNEQFF.

In its sample, this clonotype was seen a few times. The J gene is TRBJ2-3, the V gene TRBV7-8, with D perhaps TRBD1 (5 bases). Germline values: CDR1 SGHVS, CDR2 FQNEAQ. CDR3 size: 17 residues. V shed 2 bases and J shed 2 bases, with 17 bases lying between them. CDR3 coding DNA: TGTGCCAGCAGCTTAAATTGGCGAGACAGCTTCACAGATACGCAGTATTTT. Translating gives CASSLNWRDSFTDTQYF.

The sample holds a few counts of this clonotype. The chain combines TRBV9 with TRBJ1-4; D call uncertain. This CDR3 is built from 15 residues. The germline CDR1 and CDR2 sequences are SGDLS and YYNGEE. The V and J ends lost 3 bases and 0 bases respectively, with 9 bases between them. CDR3 amino acids: CASSADGATNEKLFF. CDR3 sequence (DNA): TGTGCCAGCAGCGCCGACGGTGCAACTAATGAAAAACTGTTTTTT.

V is TRBV7-2 and J is TRBJ1-2, with a tentative D call TRBD1 (5 bases). V gave up 1 base and J gave up 4 bases, with 10 bases separating them. This CDR3 has 14 residues. The germline V gene encodes CDR1 SGHTA and CDR2 FQGNSA. This chain's CDR3 is CASSLDRGSYGYTF. The CDR3 DNA sequence: TGTGCCAGCAGCTTAGATAGGGGAAGCTATGGCTACACCTTC.

Note on this clonotype: One end of the junction is discordant with germline, which a read error may explain. The CDR3 DNA is TGTGTCAGCACTACGGGACTAGTGAACACCGGGGAGCTGTTTTTT. Its protein is CVSTTGLVNTGELFF. The chain links TRBV6-2 or TRBV6-3 to TRBJ2-2, with 8 bases aligning to TRBD2. CDR1 MNHEY and CDR2 SVGEGT come from the germline V gene. The CDR3 has 15 residues.

V and J are TRBV12-3 or TRBV12-4 and TRBJ2-1, with D possibly being TRBD1 (6 bases). The V gene lost 5 bases and the J gene lost 3 bases, with 14 bases spanning the gap. This CDR3 is 15 amino acids long. CDR3 sequence reads: CASSILGAHYNEQFF. Written as DNA, the CDR3 is TGTGCCAGCAGTATCCTGGGGGCTCACTACAATGAGCAGTTCTTC.